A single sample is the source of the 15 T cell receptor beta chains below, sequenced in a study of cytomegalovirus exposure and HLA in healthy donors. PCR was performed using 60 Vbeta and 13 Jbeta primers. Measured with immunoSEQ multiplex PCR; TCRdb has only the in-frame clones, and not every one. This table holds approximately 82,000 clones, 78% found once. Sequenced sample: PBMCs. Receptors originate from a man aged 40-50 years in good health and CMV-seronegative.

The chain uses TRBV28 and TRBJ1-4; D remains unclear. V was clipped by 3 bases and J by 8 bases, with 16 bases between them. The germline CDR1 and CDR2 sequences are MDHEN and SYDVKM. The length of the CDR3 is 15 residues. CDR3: CASSFSSGLMEKLFF. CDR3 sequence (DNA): TGTGCCAGCAGTTTTTCGTCAGGACTAATGGAAAAACTGTTTTTT.

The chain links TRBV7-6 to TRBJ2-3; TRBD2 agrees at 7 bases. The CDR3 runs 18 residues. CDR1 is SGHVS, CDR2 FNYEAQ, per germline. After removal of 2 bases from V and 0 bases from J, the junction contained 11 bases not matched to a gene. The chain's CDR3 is CASSLSYTSGVSTDTQYF. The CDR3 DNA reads TGTGCCAGCAGCTTAAGTTACACCAGCGGGGTGAGCACAGATACGCAGTATTTT.

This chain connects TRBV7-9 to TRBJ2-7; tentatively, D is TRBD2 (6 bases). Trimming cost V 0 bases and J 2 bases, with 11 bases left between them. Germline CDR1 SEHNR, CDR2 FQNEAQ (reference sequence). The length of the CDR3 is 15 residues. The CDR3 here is CASSLAGTGTYEQYF. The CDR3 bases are TGTGCCAGCAGCTTAGCCGGGACTGGGACCTACGAGCAGTACTTC. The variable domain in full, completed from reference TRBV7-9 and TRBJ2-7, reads DTGVSQNPRHKITKRGQNVTFRCDPISEHNRLYWYRQTLGQGPEFLTYFQNEAQLEKSRLLSDRFSAERPKGSFSTLEIQRTEQGDSAMYLCASSLAGTGTYEQYFGPGTRLTVT.

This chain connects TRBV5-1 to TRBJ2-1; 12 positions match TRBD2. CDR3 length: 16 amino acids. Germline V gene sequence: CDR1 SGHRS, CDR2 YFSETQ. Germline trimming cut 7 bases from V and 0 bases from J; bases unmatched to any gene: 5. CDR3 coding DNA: TGCGCCAGCCGGACTAGCGGGATCTCCTCCTACAATGAGCAGTTCTTC. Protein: CASRTSGISSYNEQFF.

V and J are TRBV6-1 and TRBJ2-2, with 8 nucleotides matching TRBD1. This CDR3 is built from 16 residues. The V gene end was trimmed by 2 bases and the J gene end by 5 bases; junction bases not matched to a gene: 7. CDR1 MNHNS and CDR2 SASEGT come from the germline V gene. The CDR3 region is CASSERETGETGELFF. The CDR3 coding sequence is TGTGCCAGCAGTGAAAGGGAGACAGGGGAAACCGGGGAGCTGTTTTTT.

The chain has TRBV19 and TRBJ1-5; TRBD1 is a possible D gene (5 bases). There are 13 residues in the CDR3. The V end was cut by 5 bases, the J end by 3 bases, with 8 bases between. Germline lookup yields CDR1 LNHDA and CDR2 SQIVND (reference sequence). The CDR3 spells CASSVQDNQPQHF. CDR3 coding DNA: TGTGCCAGTAGTGTACAGGACAATCAGCCCCAGCATTTT.

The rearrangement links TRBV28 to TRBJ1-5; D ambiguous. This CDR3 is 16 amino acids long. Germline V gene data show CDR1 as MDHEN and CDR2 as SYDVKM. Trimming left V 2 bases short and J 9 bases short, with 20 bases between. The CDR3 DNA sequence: TGTGCCAGCAGTTTAAACCCCCCGATACTTCGAGGGCCCCAGCATTTT. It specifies CASSLNPPILRGPQHF.

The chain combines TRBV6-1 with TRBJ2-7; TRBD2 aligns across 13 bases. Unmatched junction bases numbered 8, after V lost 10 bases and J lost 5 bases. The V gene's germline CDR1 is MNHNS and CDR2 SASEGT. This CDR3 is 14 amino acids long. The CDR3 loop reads CATQVGLAGHEQYF. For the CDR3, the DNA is TGTGCCACACAGGTGGGACTAGCGGGACACGAGCAGTACTTC.

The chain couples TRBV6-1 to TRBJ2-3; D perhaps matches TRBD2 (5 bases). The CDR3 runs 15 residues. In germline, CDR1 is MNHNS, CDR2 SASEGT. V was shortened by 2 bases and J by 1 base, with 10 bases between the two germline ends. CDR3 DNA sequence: TGTGCCAGCAGTGAAAGAAGCGGACGCACAGATACGCAGTATTTT. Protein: CASSERSGRTDTQYF.

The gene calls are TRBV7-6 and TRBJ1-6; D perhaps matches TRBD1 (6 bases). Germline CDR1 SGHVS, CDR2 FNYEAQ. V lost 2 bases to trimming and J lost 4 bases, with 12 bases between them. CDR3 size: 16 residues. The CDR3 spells CASSLTGHPYNSPLHF. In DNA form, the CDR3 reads TGTGCCAGCAGCTTAACGGGACACCCATATAATTCACCCCTCCACTTT.

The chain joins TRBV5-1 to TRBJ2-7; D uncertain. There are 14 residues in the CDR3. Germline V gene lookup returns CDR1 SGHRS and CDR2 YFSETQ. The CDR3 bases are TGCGCTTTTTTCAAGCAGAAGGCGGCATACGAGCAGTACTTC. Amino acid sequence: CAFFKQKAAYEQYF.

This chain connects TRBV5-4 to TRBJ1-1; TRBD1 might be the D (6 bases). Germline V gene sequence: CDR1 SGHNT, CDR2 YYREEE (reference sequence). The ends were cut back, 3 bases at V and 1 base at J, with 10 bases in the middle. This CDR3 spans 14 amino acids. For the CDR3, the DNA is TGTGCCAGCAGCTCCGGACAGAGGAACACTGAAGCTTTCTTT. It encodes CASSSGQRNTEAFF.

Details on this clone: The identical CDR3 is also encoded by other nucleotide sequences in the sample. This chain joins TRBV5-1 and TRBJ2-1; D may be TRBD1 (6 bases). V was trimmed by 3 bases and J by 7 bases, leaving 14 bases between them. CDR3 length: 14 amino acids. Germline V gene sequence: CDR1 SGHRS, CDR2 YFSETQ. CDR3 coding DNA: TGCGCCAGCAGCTCCGGACAGTCGGGTAATGAGCAGTTCTTC. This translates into CASSSGQSGNEQFF.

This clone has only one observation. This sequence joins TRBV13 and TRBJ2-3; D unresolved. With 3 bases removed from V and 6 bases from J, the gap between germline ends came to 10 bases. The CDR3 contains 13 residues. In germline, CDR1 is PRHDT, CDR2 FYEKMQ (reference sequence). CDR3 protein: CASSLGAEDTQYF. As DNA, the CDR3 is TGTGCCAGCAGCTTGGGCGCAGAGGATACGCAGTATTTT.

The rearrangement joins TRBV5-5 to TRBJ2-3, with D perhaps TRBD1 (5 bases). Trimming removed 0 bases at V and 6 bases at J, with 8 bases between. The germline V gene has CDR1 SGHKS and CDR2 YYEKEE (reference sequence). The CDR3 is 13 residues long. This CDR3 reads CASSLEGSDTQYF. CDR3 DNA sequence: TGTGCCAGCAGCTTGGAGGGGTCCGATACGCAGTATTTT.